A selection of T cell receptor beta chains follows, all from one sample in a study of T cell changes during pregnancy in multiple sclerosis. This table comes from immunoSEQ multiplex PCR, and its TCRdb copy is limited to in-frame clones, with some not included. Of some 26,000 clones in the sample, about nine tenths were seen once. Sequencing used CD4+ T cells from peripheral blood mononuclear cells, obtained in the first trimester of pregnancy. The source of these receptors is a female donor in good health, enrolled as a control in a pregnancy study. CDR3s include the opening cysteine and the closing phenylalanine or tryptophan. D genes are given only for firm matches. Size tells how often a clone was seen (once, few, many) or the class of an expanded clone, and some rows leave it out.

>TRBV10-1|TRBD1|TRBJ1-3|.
TGCGCCAGCAGTGAGTCCAGGGGGAACTCTGGAAACACCATATATTTT
CASSESRGNSGNTIYF
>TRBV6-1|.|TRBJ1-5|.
TGTGCCAGCAGTGAAGCGCTTACCTCTCCTACCAGCAATCAGCCCCAGCATTTT
CASSEALTSPTSNQPQHF
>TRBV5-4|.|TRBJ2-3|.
TGTGCCAGCAGTATGGGGCGAGGACCGGACACAGATACGCAGTATTTT
CASSMGRGPDTDTQYF
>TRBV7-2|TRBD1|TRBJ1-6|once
TGTGCCAGCAGCGGGACAGGAAGTTCACCCCTCCACTTT
CASSGTGSSPLHF
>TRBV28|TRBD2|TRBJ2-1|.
TGTGCCAGCAGTCCCACTAGCGGGGTAAATGAGCAGTTCTTC
CASSPTSGVNEQFF
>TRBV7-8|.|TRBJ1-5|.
TGTGCCAGCAGCTTAGGGACAGCAAATCAGCCCCAGCATTTT
CASSLGTANQPQHF
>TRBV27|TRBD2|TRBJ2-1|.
TGTGCCACTAAACCAAGACTAGCGGGGGGAACAGGCGAGCAGTTCTTC
CATKPRLAGGTGEQFF
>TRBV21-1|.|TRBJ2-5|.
TGTGCCAGCAGCAAAGTTCGCCGCCGGGACACAAGAAAGATCGGGGAGACCCAGTACTTC
CASSKVRRRDTRKIGETQYF
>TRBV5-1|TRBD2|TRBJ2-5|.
TGCGCCAGCAGCTTGACGGGGGGGCGGCAAGAGACCCAGTACTTC
CASSLTGGRQETQYF
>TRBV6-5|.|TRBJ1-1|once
TGTGCCAGCAGTTACCGCGGGGACACTGAAGCTTTCTTT
CASSYRGDTEAFF
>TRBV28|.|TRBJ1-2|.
TGTGCCAGCAGTGACTACCGGGCAACTAAGCCCGTAGGCTACACCTTC
CASSDYRATKPVGYTF
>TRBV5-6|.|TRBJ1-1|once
TGTGCCAGCAGCCCACAGGGCAGGGAAATGGGGACTGAAGCTTTCTTT
CASSPQGREMGTEAFF
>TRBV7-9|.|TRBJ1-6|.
TGTGCCAGCAGCTTACGTGGACAAGATAATTCACCCCTCCACTTT
CASSLRGQDNSPLHF
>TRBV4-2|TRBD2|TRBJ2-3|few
TGTGCCAGCAGCCAAGATAGTAGGCTAGCGGGTGGGACTAGCACAGATACGCAGTATTTT
CASSQDSRLAGGTSTDTQYF
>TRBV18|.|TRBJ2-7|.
TGTGCCAGCTCACCATCAGTTGTGACCGGGTACGAGCAGTACTTC
CASSPSVVTGYEQYF
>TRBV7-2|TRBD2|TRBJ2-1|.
TGTGCCAGCAGCTTAGCGAGCGGGAGGGCGGATGAGCAGTTCTTC
CASSLASGRADEQFF
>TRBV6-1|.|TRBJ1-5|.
TGTGCCAGCACCGAGACAGTCCCCAATCAGCCCCAGCATTTT
CASTETVPNQPQHF
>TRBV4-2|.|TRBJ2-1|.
TGTGCCAGCAGCCAAGACCTAGCTAGCAATGAGCAGTTCTTC
CASSQDLASNEQFF
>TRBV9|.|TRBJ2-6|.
TGTGCCAGCAGCGCAGCGACTGGGGCCAACGTCCTGACTTTC
CASSAATGANVLTF
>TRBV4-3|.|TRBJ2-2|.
TGCGCCAGCAGCCCGGAACCTACAGGATATGCGAACACCGGGGAGCTGTTTTTT
CASSPEPTGYANTGELFF
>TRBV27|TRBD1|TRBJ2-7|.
TGTGCCAGCAGTTTGGGGACAGGGGGCTGGTACGAGCAGTACTTC
CASSLGTGGWYEQYF
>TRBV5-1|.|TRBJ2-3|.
TGCGCCAGCAGCACGATGGGGGCCGGTGCAGATACGCAGTATTTT
CASSTMGAGADTQYF
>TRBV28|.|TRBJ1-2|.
TGTGCCAGCTCAACCAGGGGTCCAGCACCCAAGTATAACTATGGCTACACCTTC
CASSTRGPAPKYNYGYTF
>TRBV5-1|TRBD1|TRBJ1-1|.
TGCGCCAGCAGCGAGGACAGGGTAATGAACACTGAAGCTTTCTTT
CASSEDRVMNTEAFF
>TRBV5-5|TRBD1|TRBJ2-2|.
TGTGCCAGCGGCAACCGGGACAGATTATCGAACACCGGGGAGCTGTTTTTT
CASGNRDRLSNTGELFF
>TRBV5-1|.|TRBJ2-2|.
TGCGCCAGCAGCTTTAGCGGGGAGCTGTTTTTT
CASSFSGELFF
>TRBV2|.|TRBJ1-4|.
TGTGCCAGCACCCCGTACCAAGGGATCCCAACGGGAGGAAAACTGTTTTTT
CASTPYQGIPTGGKLFF
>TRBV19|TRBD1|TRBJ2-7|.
TGTGCCAGTAGGCCGGGACAGGGTGCCTACGAGCAGTACTTC
CASRPGQGAYEQYF
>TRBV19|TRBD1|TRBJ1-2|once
TGTGCCAGTAGTATGGACAGGGAAGGAGGCTACACCTTC
CASSMDREGGYTF
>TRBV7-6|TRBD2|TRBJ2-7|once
TGTGCCAGCAGCTCACCTCTCCTAGCGGGAGGCGAGCAGTACTTC
CASSSPLLAGGEQYF
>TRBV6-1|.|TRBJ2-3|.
TGTGCCAGCAGTGAAGCGCGCGGGGATCGGACAGATACGCAGTATTTT
CASSEARGDRTDTQYF
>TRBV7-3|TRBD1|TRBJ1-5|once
TGTGCCAGCAGCCCCGAGACAGGGGATTTATCGGAACAGCCCCAGCATTTT
CASSPETGDLSEQPQHF
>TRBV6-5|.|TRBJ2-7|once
TGTGCCAGCAGTTACCGACAGGGAGGCGAGCAGTACTTC
CASSYRQGGEQYF
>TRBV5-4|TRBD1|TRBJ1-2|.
TGTGCCAGCAGCTTACCTCTCGGGACCAGGGGGGACCACTATGGCTACACCTTC
CASSLPLGTRGDHYGYTF
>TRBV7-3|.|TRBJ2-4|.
TGTGCCAGCAGCCAAGGTTCAGGGGAGGGCAAAAACATTCAGTACTTC
CASSQGSGEGKNIQYF
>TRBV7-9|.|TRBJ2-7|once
TGTGCCAGCAGCTTAGCGCTTGGTCAGGGATACGAGCAGTACTTC
CASSLALGQGYEQYF
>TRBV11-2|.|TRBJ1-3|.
TGTGCCAGCACCCGAGGGGGGGAACCTGGAAACACCATATATTTT
CASTRGGEPGNTIYF